These T cell receptor beta chains were read from a single sample in a study of PD-L1 blockade in urothelial cancer. The repertoire was sequenced with immunoSEQ multiplex PCR; TCRdb's copy has only in-frame clones and lacks some. The table has about 100,000 clones, roughly nine tenths seen once. Sequences were derived from PBMCs, sampled around atezolizumab (anti-PD-L1) treatment. The source is a woman of 80 years or more with urothelial cancer. Each CDR3 is given with its conserved first and last residue. Each record gives: CDR3 protein, clone size, V gene, J gene. Size is omitted from some rows. Given values are once, few, many or a class for expanded clones.

CDR3aa: CASNRGTTGELFF
abundance: NA
v_gene: TRBV6-1
j_gene: TRBJ2-2

CDR3aa: CASRTKATGPRGQYSNQPQHF
abundance: NA
v_gene: TRBV19
j_gene: TRBJ1-5

CDR3aa: CASSPRTGIQPQHF
abundance: NA
v_gene: TRBV6-5
j_gene: TRBJ1-5

CDR3aa: CASSAQWGDGNEQFF
abundance: once
v_gene: TRBV6-1
j_gene: TRBJ2-1

CDR3aa: CASSLGQGGEKLFF
abundance: NA
v_gene: TRBV7-9
j_gene: TRBJ1-4

CDR3aa: CATSRSQGADTQYF
abundance: NA
v_gene: TRBV15
j_gene: TRBJ2-3

CDR3aa: CASSFTGGIRNTIYF
abundance: NA
v_gene: TRBV5-1
j_gene: TRBJ1-3

CDR3aa: CASRKPGYNEQFF
abundance: NA
v_gene: TRBV27
j_gene: TRBJ2-1

CDR3aa: CASRASGTYEQYF
abundance: NA
v_gene: TRBV6-1
j_gene: TRBJ2-7

CDR3aa: CASSPGQPHEKLFF
abundance: NA
v_gene: TRBV5-1
j_gene: TRBJ1-4

CDR3aa: CASSPPNKQENTEAFF
abundance: NA
v_gene: TRBV18
j_gene: TRBJ1-1

CDR3aa: CASSELLSTDTQYF
abundance: NA
v_gene: TRBV6-1
j_gene: TRBJ2-3

CDR3aa: CASSFQAQETQYF
abundance: once
v_gene: TRBV5-1
j_gene: TRBJ2-5

CDR3aa: CAISEYPGGGGNTEAFF
abundance: NA
v_gene: TRBV10-3
j_gene: TRBJ1-1

CDR3aa: CASRQGASNQPQHF
abundance: NA
v_gene: TRBV6-6
j_gene: TRBJ1-5

CDR3aa: CASSRGRGGAYEQYF
abundance: NA
v_gene: TRBV28
j_gene: TRBJ2-7

CDR3aa: CASSKERERPGELFF
abundance: NA
v_gene: TRBV7-9
j_gene: TRBJ2-2

CDR3aa: CASSLGAHTEAFF
abundance: few
v_gene: TRBV5-1
j_gene: TRBJ1-1

CDR3aa: CAWSVGDRGGETQYF
abundance: NA
v_gene: TRBV30
j_gene: TRBJ2-5

CDR3aa: CASSLYGQFNQPQHF
abundance: NA
v_gene: TRBV27
j_gene: TRBJ1-5

CDR3aa: CASSLGTGLYNEQFF
abundance: NA
v_gene: TRBV7-3
j_gene: TRBJ2-1

CDR3aa: CASKEGLQINQPQHF
abundance: NA
v_gene: TRBV2
j_gene: TRBJ1-5

CDR3aa: CASSYGTENTEAFF
abundance: NA
v_gene: TRBV6-5
j_gene: TRBJ1-1

CDR3aa: CASSYSTGSNEQFF
abundance: NA
v_gene: TRBV6-5
j_gene: TRBJ2-1

CDR3aa: CASSLGQLGNQPQHF
abundance: NA
v_gene: TRBV11-2
j_gene: TRBJ1-5

CDR3aa: CAWSGLTRSTGELFF
abundance: NA
v_gene: TRBV30
j_gene: TRBJ2-2

CDR3aa: CASSLLRTGYNEQFF
abundance: NA
v_gene: TRBV7-3
j_gene: TRBJ2-1

CDR3aa: CTSSLGQGAFF
abundance: NA
v_gene: TRBV7-9
j_gene: TRBJ1-1

CDR3aa: CASSGQANTEAFF
abundance: NA
v_gene: TRBV6-1
j_gene: TRBJ1-1

CDR3aa: CASSPGGGQNTEAFF
abundance: NA
v_gene: TRBV7-9
j_gene: TRBJ1-1

CDR3aa: CASGGGPGNTIYF
abundance: few
v_gene: TRBV28
j_gene: TRBJ1-3

CDR3aa: CASSQVGDRSYNEQFF
abundance: NA
v_gene: TRBV14
j_gene: TRBJ2-1

CDR3aa: CASSVNNYNEQFF
abundance: NA
v_gene: TRBV11-3
j_gene: TRBJ2-1

CDR3aa: CASSLDPFYYGYTF
abundance: NA
v_gene: TRBV7-9
j_gene: TRBJ1-2

CDR3aa: CASSQEGPGRDGYTF
abundance: once
v_gene: TRBV14
j_gene: TRBJ1-2

CDR3aa: CASPIGTVTQPVTGYTF
abundance: NA
v_gene: TRBV7-9
j_gene: TRBJ1-2

CDR3aa: CASSARASDTDTQYF
abundance: NA
v_gene: TRBV6-6
j_gene: TRBJ2-3

CDR3aa: CASSPRQLNTEAFF
abundance: NA
v_gene: TRBV18
j_gene: TRBJ1-1

CDR3aa: CASSLAGLEFF
abundance: NA
v_gene: TRBV7-9
j_gene: TRBJ2-1

CDR3aa: CAWIPGNSYEQYF
abundance: NA
v_gene: TRBV30
j_gene: TRBJ2-7

CDR3aa: CASRRGGERAEAFF
abundance: NA
v_gene: TRBV6-1
j_gene: TRBJ1-1

CDR3aa: CASTANYGYTF
abundance: NA
v_gene: TRBV2
j_gene: TRBJ1-2

CDR3aa: CASEDRTSQPQHF
abundance: NA
v_gene: TRBV19
j_gene: TRBJ1-5

CDR3aa: CASRAHGGETQYF
abundance: NA
v_gene: TRBV6-1
j_gene: TRBJ2-5

CDR3aa: CAINSSARGGTTEAFF
abundance: NA
v_gene: TRBV10-3
j_gene: TRBJ1-1

CDR3aa: CASSVGGPWGTEAFF
abundance: NA
v_gene: TRBV9
j_gene: TRBJ1-1

CDR3aa: CASNPLAGEFAGELFF
abundance: NA
v_gene: TRBV19
j_gene: TRBJ2-2

CDR3aa: CASSVDPTSGRYNEQFF
abundance: NA
v_gene: TRBV9
j_gene: TRBJ2-1

CDR3aa: CASSKGQGVGKGYGYTF
abundance: NA
v_gene: TRBV27
j_gene: TRBJ1-2

CDR3aa: CASNLAGGVHTQYF
abundance: few
v_gene: TRBV2
j_gene: TRBJ2-3